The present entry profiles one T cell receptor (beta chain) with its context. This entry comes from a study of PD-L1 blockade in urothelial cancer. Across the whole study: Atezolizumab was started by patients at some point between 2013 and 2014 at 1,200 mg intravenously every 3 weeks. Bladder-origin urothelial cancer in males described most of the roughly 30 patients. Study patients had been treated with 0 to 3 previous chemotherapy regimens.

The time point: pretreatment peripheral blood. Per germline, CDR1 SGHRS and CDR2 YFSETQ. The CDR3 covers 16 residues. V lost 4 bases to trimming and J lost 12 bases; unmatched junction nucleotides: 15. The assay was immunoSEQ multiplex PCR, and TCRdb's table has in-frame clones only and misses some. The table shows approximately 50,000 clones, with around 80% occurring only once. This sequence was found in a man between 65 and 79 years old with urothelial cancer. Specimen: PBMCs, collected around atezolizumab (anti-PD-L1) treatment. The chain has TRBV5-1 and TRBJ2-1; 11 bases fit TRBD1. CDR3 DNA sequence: TGCGCCAGCAGCCCCACCGGGACAGGGGGTAGAAAATGGCAGTTCTTC. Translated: CASSPTGTGGRKWQFF.